The clone carrying this TCR beta chain has only a few counts. The antigen remains undetermined. This sample is drawn from a study of cytomegalovirus exposure and HLA in healthy donors. Study at large: Across almost 400 genotyped donors, approximately 80% landed in the Caucasian-associated ancestry cluster.

Findings and limits, study-wide: In a later analysis, most CMV-associated TCR beta chains appeared HLA-restricted. Cytomegalovirus association was listed for 170 or so TCR beta chains.

Use of 60 Vbeta and 13 Jbeta primers characterized the PCR. Clones were sequenced by immunoSEQ multiplex PCR, and TCRdb holds only the in-frame ones, with some missing. The sample lists about 150,000 clones; around 80% were seen once. Germline V CDR1 and CDR2: LGHNA, YNFKEQ. Losses at the gene ends were 0 bases for V and 4 bases for J; bases not matched to a gene: 8. CDR3 size: 17 residues. The V and J genes are TRBV4-2 and TRBJ2-5; 10 bases match TRBD1. Sequenced sample: PBMCs. This sequence originates from a man aged 25 to 40 in good health and CMV-seropositive. CDR3 in DNA: TGTGCCAGCAGCCAAGAAATTCCGGGACAGGGGAGAGAGACCCAGTACTTC. Protein sequence: CASSQEIPGQGRETQYF.